What follows describes a single TCR beta chain. The data were produced by immunoSEQ multiplex PCR, yet TCRdb's version contains in-frame clones alone and is incomplete. The repertoire holds some 290,000 clones, with approximately 91% as singletons. The CDR3 has 15 amino acids. V shed 4 bases and J shed 7 bases, with 19 bases lying between them. Germline V CDR1 and CDR2: LGHDT, YNNKEL (reference sequence). Cohort placement rested on clinical history that participants reported themselves. The entry originates in a study of blood T cell repertoires in COVID-19. V and J are TRBV3-1 (or the pseudogene TRBV3-2) and TRBJ1-2; a possible D gene is TRBD1 (6 bases). The sequenced sample was PBMCs or T cells enriched from blood (not recorded which). This receptor was identified in a woman aged 40 to 55 with acute COVID-19. The CDR3 nucleotides read TGTGCCAGCAGCCTCCAACAGGGTGGGGTAGGTGGCTACACCTTC. This sequence encodes CASSLQQGGVGGYTF.